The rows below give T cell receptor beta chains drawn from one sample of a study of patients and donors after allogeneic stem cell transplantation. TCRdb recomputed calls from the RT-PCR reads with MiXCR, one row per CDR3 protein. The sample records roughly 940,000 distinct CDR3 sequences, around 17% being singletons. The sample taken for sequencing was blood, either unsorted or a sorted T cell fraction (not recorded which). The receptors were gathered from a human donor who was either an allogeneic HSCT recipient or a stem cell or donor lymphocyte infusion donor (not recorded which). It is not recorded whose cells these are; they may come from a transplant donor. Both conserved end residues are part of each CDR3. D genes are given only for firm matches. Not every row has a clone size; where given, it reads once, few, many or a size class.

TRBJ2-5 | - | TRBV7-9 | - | TGTGCCAGCAGCCACTTATCGCAAGAGACCCAGTACTTC | CASSHLSQETQYF
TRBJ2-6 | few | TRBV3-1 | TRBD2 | TGTGCCAGCAGCCAAGAAAGTGGACTAGCGAGTTATGGGGCCAACGTCCTGACTTTC | CASSQESGLASYGANVLTF
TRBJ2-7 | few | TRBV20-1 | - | TGCAGTGCTAGAGATCTTGGGGAGGCCTACGAGCAGTACTTC | CSARDLGEAYEQYF
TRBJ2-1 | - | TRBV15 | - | TGTGCCACCAGCAGAGAGCATGAGCAGTTCTTC | CATSREHEQFF
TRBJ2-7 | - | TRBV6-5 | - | TGTGCCAGCAGTTATTGGCGTGCGAGGAGAAGCTCCTACGAGCAGTACTTC | CASSYWRARRSSYEQYF
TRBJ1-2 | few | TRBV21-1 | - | TGTGCCAGCAGCACACCCGACAGGGGGCTCTACTATGGCTACACCTTC | CASSTPDRGLYYGYTF
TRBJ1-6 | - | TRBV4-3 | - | TGCGCCAGCAGCCAAGTTGGATTTCCCCTCCACTTT | CASSQVGFPLHF
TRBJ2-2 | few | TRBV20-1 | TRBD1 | TGCAGTGCTAGAATCATAACAGGGGCCACCGGGGAGCTGTTTTTT | CSARIITGATGELFF
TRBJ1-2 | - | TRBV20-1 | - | TGCAGTGCTAGAGGGGGCATTAACTATGGCTACACCTTC | CSARGGINYGYTF
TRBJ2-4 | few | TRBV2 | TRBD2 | TGTGCCAGCTGGGGACTAGCGGGGGATATTCAGTACTTC | CASWGLAGDIQYF
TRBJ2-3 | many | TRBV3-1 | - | TGTGCCAGCAGCCAAGAGGGGCTAGGGGAAGATACGCAGTATTTT | CASSQEGLGEDTQYF
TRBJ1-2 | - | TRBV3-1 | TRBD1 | TGTGCCAGCAGCCAAGGGCTGAAGAGGGACAGGGCTGAGGGCTACACCTTC | CASSQGLKRDRAEGYTF
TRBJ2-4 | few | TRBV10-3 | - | TGTGCCATCAGTGAGGGGCAGTTCCTAGCCAAAAACATTCAGTACTTC | CAISEGQFLAKNIQYF
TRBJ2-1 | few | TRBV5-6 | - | TGTGCCAGCAGCTTGGCGGGGGGCAGCCCCAATGAGCAGTTCTTC | CASSLAGGSPNEQFF
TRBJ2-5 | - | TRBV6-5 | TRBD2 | TGTGCCAGCAGTTACTCCTGGACTAGCGGGGGAGAGACCCAGTACTTC | CASSYSWTSGGETQYF